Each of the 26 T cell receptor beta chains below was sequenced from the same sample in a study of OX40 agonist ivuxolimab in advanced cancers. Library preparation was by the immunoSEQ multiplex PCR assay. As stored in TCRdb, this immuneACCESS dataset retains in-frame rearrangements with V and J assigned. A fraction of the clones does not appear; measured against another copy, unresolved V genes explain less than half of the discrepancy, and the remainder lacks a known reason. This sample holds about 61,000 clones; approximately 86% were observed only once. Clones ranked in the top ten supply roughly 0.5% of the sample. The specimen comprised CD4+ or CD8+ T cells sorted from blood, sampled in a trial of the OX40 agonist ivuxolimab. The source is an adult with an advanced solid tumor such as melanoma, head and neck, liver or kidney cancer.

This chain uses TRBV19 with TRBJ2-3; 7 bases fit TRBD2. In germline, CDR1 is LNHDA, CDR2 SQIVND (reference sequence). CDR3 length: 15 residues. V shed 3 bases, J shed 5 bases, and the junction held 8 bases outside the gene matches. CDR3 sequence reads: CASSMTSPGGDTQYF. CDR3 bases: TGTGCCAGTAGTATGACTAGCCCCGGAGGAGATACGCAGTATTTT.

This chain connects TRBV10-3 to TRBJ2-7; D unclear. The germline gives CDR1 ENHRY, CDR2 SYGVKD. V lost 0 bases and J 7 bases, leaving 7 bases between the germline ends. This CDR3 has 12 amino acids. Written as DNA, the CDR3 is TGTGCCATCAGTGAGTCGGGCGCGGAGCAGTACTTC. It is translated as CAISESGAEQYF.

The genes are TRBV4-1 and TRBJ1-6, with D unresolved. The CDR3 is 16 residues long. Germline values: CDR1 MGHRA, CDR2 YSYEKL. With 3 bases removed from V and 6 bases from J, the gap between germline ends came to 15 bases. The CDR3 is CASSHVLRARNSPLHF. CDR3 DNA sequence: TGCGCCAGCAGCCACGTGTTAAGGGCGCGTAATTCACCCCTCCACTTT.

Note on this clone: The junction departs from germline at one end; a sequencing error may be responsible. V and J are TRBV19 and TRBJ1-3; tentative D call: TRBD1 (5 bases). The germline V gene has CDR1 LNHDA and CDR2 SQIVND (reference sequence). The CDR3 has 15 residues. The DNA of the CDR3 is TGTGCCAGCAGTATCCTACTAGGGACGGGAAACACCATATATTTT. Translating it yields CASSILLGTGNTIYF.

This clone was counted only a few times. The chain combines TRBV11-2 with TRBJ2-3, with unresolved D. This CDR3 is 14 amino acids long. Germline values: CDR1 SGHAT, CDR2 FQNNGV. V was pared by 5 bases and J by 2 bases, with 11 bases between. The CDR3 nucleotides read TGTGCCAGCAGCACCCCTAGTAACACAGATACGCAGTATTTT. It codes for CASSTPSNTDTQYF.

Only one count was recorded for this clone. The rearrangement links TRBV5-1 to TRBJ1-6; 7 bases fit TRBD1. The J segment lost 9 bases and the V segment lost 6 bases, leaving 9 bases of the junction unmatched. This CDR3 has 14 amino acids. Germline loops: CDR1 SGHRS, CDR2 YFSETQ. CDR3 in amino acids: CASKPDRVSSPLHF. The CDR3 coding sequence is TGCGCCAGCAAACCTGACAGGGTTTCTTCACCCCTCCACTTT.

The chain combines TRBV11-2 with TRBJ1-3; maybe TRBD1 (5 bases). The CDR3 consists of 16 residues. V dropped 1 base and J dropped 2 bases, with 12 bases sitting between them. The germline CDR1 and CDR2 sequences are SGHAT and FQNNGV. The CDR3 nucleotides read TGTGCCAGCAGCTTAGTGCGACCGGGGGCTGGAAACACCATATATTTT. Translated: CASSLVRPGAGNTIYF.

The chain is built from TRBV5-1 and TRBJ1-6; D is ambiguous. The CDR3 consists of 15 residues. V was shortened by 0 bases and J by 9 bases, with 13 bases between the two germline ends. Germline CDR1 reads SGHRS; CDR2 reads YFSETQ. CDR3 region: CASSLGPPRGSPLHF. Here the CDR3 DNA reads TGCGCCAGCAGCTTGGGGCCCCCCCGAGGTTCACCCCTCCACTTT. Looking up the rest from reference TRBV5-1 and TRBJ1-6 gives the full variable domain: KAGVTQTPRYLIKTRGQQVTLSCSPISGHRSVSWYQQTPGQGLQFLFEYFSETQRNKGNFPGRFSGRQFSNSRSEMNVSTLELGDSALYLCASSLGPPRGSPLHFGNGTRLTVT.

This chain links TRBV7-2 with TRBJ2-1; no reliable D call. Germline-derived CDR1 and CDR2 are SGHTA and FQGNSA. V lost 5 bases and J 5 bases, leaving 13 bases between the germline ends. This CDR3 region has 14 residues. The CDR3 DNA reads TGTGCCAGCAGCGCTACTGTCTGGGACAATGAGCAGTTCTTC. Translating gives CASSATVWDNEQFF.

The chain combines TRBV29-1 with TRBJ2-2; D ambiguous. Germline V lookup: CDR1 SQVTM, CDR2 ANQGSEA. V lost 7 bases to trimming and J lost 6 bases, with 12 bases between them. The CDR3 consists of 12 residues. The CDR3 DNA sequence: TGCAGCGGAAGGGCGGTGGCCGGGGAGCTGTTTTTT. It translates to CSGRAVAGELFF.

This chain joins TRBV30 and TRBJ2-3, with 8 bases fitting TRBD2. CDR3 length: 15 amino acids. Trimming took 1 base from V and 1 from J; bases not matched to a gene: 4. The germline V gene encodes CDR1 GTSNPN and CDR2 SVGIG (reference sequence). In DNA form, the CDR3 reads TGTGCCTGGAGTGCGGGGGGGTATGGCACAGATACGCAGTATTTT. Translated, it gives CAWSAGGYGTDTQYF.

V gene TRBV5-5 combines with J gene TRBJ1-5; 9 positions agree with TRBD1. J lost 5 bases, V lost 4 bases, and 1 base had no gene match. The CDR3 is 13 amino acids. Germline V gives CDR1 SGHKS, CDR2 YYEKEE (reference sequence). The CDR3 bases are TGTGCCAGCAGCCGGACAGGGGATCAGCCCCAGCATTTT. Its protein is CASSRTGDQPQHF.

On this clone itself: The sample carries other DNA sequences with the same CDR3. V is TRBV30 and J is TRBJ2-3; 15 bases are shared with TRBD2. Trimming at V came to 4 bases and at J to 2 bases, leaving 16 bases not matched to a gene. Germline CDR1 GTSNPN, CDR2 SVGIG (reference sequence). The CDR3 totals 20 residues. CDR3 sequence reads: CAWTQFGLAGGETSTDTQYF. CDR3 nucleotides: TGTGCCTGGACTCAGTTTGGACTAGCGGGGGGGGAAACTTCCACAGATACGCAGTATTTT.

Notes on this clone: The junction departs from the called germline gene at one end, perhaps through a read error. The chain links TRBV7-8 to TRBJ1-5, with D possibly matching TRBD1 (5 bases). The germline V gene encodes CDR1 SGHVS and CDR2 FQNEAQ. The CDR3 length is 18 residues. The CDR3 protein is CTSSGGRFGGISNQPQHF. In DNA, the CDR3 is TGTACCAGCAGCGGGGGACGTTTTGGGGGGATTAGCAATCAGCCCCAGCATTTT.

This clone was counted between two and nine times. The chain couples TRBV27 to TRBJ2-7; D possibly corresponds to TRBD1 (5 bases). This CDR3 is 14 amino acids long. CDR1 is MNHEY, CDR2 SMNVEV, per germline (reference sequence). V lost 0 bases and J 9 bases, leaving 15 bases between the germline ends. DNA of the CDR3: TGTGCCAGCAGTTTATCAGGACAAAGAGTGGCGCAGTACTTC. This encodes CASSLSGQRVAQYF.

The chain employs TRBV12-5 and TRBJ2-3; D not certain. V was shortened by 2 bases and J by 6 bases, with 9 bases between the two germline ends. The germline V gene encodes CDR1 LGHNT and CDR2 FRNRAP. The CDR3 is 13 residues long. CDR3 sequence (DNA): TGTGCTAGTGGTTTGTCGTTTAGGGATACGCAGTATTTT. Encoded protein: CASGLSFRDTQYF.

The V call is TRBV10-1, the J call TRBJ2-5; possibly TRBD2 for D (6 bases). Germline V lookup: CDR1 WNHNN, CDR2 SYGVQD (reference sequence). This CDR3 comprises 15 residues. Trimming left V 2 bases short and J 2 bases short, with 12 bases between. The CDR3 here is CASSEGGAAQETQYF. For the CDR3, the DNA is TGCGCCAGCAGTGAGGGAGGGGCGGCTCAAGAGACCCAGTACTTC.

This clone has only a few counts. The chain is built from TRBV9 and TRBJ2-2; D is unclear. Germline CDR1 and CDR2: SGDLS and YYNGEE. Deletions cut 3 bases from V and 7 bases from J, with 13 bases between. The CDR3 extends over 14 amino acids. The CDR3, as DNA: TGTGCCAGCAGCGAACTTGCCGCGGACGGGGAGCTGTTTTTT. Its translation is CASSELAADGELFF. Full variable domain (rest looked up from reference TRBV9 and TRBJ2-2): DSGVTQTPKHLITATGQRVTLRCSPRSGDLSVYWYQQSLDQGLQFLIQYYNGEERAKGNILERFSAQQFPDLHSELNLSSLELGDSALYFCASSELAADGELFFGEGSRLTVL.

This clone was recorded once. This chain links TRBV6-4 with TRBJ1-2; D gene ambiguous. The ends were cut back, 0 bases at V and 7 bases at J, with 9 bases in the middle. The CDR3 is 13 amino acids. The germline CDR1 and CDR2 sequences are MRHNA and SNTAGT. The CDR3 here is CASSDSTAGGYTF. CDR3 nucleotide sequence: TGTGCCAGCAGTGACTCCACAGCCGGTGGCTACACCTTC.

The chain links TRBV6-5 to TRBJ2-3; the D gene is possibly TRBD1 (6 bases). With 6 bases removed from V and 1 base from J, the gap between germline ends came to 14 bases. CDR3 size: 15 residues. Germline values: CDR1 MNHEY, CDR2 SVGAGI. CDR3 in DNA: TGTGCCAGCAGGGACAGCTATACCCGCACAGATACGCAGTATTTT. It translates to CASRDSYTRTDTQYF.

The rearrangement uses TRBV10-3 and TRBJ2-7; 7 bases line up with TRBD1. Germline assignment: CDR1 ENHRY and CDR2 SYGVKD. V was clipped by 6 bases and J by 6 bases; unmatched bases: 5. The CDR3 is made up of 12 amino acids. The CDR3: CAISQQGSEQYF. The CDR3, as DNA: TGTGCCATCAGCCAACAGGGGTCCGAGCAGTACTTC.

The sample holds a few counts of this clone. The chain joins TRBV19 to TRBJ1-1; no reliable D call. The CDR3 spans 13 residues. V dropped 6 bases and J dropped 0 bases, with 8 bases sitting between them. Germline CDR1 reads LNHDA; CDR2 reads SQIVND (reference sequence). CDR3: CASSGPLNTEAFF. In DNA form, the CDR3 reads TGTGCCAGTAGCGGACCCTTGAACACTGAAGCTTTCTTT.

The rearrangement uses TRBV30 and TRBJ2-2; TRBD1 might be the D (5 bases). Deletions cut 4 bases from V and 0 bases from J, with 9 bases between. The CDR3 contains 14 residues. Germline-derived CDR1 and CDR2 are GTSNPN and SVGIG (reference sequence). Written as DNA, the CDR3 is TGTGCCTGGATTTCCAGGGCGAACACCGGGGAGCTGTTTTTT. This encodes CAWISRANTGELFF.

CDR3 region: CASNDRGGEKLFF. The CDR3 DNA is TGTGCCAGTAACGACAGGGGAGGTGAAAAACTGTTTTTT. The rearrangement links TRBV19 to TRBJ1-4, with TRBD1 matching 8 bases. Germline V gives CDR1 LNHDA, CDR2 SQIVND (reference sequence). V lost 7 bases, J lost 7 bases, and 5 bases stayed unmatched. This CDR3 has 13 residues.

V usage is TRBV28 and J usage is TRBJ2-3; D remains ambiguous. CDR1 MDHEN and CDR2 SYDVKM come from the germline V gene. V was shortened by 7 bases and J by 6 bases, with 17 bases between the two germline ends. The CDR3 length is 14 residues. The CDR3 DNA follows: TGTGCCAGCACCTCATTGAAGAATACTGATACGCAGTATTTT. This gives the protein CASTSLKNTDTQYF.

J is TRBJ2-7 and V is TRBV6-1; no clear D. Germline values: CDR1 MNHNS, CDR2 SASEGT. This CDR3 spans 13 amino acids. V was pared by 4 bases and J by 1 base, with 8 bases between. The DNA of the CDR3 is TGTGCCAGCAGTGCCGCTATTTCCTACGAGCAGTACTTC. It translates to CASSAAISYEQYF.